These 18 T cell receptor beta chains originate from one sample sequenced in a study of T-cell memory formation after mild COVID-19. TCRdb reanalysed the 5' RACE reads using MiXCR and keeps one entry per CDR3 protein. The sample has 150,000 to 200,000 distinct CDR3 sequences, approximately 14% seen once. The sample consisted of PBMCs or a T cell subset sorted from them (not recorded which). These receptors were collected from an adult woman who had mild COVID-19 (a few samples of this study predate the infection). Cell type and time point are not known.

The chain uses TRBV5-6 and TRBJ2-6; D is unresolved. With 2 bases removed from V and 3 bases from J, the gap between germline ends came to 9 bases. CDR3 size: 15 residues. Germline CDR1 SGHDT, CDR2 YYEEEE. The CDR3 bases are TGTGCCAGCAGCTTTATAGGAATTGGGGCCAACGTCCTGACTTTC. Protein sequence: CASSFIGIGANVLTF.

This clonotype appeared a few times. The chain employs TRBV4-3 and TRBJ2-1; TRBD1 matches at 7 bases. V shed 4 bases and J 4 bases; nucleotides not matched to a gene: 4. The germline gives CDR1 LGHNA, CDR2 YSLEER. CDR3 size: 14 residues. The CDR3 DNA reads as TGCGCCAGCAGCCCCGGACAGGTTTACAATGAGCAGTTCTTC. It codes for CASSPGQVYNEQFF.

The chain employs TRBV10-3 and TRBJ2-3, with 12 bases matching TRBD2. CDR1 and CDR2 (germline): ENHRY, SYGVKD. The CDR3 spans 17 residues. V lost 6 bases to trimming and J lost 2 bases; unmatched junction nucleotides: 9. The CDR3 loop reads CAIRTSGTSGFTDTQYF. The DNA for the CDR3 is TGTGCCATCAGGACTTCCGGGACTAGCGGGTTCACAGATACGCAGTATTTT.

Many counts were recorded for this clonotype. The CDR3 DNA reads as TGCGCCAGCAGCTTGCAGGAGGGGACCCACAATGAGCAGTTCTTC. It specifies CASSLQEGTHNEQFF. This rearrangement joins TRBV5-1 to TRBJ2-1; tentative D call: TRBD2 (6 bases). The V gene's germline CDR1 is SGHRS and CDR2 YFSETQ. The CDR3 loop spans 15 amino acids. Deletions cut 1 base from V and 5 bases from J, with 13 bases between.

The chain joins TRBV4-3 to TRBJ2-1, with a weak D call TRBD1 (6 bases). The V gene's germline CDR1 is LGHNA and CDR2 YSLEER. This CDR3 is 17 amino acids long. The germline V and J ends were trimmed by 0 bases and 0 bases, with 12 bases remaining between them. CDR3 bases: TGCGCCAGCAGCCAAGAAATGACAGGTCTCTCCTACAATGAGCAGTTCTTC. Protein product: CASSQEMTGLSYNEQFF.

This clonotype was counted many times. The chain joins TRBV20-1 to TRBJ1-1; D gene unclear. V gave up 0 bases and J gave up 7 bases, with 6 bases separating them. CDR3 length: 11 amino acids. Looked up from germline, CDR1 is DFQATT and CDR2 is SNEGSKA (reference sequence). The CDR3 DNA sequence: TGCAGTGCTAGAGATTGGGGTGAAGCTTTCTTT. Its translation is CSARDWGEAFF.

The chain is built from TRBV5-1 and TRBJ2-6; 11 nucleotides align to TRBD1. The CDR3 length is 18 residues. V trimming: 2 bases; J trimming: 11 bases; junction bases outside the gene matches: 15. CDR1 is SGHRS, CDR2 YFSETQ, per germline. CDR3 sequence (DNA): TGCGCCAGCAGCTTTGGGACAGGGGGAAACTCTGGGGTCTACGTCCTGACTTTC. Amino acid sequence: CASSFGTGGNSGVYVLTF.

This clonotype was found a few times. The CDR3 bases are TGTGCCAGCAGTTCTGATAGTGTCGGGGGTACAGATACGCAGTATTTT. Translating it yields CASSSDSVGGTDTQYF. The rearrangement joins TRBV7-6 to TRBJ2-3; possibly TRBD2 for D (6 bases). The CDR3 has 16 amino acids. The V gene lost 6 bases and the J gene lost 3 bases, with 19 bases spanning the gap. Per the germline V gene, CDR1 is SGHVS and CDR2 is FNYEAQ.

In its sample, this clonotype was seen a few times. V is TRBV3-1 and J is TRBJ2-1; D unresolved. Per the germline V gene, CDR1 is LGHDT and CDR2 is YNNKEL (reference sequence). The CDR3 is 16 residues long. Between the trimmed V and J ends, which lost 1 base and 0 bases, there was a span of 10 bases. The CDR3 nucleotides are TGTGCCAGCAGCCAAGTTTCTTACAGCTCCTACAATGAGCAGTTCTTC. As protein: CASSQVSYSSYNEQFF.

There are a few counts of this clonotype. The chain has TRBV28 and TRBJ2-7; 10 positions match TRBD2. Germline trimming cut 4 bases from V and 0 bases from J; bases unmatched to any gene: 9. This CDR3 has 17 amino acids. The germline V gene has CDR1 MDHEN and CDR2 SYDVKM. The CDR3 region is CASSSRLAGAISYEQYF. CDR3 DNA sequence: TGTGCCAGCAGTTCCCGACTAGCGGGTGCCATCTCCTACGAGCAGTACTTC.

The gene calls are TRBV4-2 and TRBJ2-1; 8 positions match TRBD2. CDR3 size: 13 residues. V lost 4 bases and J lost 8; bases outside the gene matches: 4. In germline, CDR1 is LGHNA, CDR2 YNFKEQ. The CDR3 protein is CASSRREGDEQFF. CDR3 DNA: TGTGCCAGCAGCCGCCGGGAGGGGGATGAGCAGTTCTTC.

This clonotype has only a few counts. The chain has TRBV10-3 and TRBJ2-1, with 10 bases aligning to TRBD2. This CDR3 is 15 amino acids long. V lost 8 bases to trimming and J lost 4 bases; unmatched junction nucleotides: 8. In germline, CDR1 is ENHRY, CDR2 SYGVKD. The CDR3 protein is CAIQIAGGGYNEQFF. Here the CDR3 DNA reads TGTGCCATCCAAATAGCGGGAGGCGGGTACAATGAGCAGTTCTTC.

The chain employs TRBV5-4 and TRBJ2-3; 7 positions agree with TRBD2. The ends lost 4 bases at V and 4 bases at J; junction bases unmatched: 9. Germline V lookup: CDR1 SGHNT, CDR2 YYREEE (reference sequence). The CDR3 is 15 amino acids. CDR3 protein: CASSLRGEGPDTQYF. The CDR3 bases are TGTGCCAGCAGCCTACGGGGGGAGGGCCCAGATACGCAGTATTTT.

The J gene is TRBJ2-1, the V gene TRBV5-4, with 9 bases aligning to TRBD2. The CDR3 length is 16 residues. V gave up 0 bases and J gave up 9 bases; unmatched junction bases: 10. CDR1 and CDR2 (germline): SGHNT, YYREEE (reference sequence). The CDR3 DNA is TGTGCCAGCAGCTTGGGTGGGTCTAGCGGGAAGGTTGAGCAGTTCTTC. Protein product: CASSLGGSSGKVEQFF.

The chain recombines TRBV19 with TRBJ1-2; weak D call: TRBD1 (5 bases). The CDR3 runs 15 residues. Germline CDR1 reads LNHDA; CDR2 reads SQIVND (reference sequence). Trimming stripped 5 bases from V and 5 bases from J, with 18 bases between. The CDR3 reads CASSLSPNSGYGYTF. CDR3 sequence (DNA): TGTGCCAGTAGTCTGAGCCCCAACTCAGGGTATGGCTACACCTTC.

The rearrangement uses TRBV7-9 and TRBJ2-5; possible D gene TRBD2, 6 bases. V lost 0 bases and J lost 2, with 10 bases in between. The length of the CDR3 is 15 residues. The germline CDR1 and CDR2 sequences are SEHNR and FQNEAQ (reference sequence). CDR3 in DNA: TGTGCCAGCAGCTTAGCGCGGCGGGATCAAGAGACCCAGTACTTC. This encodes CASSLARRDQETQYF. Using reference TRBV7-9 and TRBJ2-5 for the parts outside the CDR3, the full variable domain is DTGVSQNPRHKITKRGQNVTFRCDPISEHNRLYWYRQTLGQGPEFLTYFQNEAQLEKSRLLSDRFSAERPKGSFSTLEIQRTEQGDSAMYLCASSLARRDQETQYFGPGTRLLVL.

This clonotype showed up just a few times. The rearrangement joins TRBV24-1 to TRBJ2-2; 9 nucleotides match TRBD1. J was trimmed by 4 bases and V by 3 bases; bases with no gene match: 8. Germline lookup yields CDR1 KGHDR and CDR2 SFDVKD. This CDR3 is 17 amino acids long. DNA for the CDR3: TGTGCCACCAGTGATCACCCCGGGACAGGGATCACCGGGGAGCTGTTTTTT. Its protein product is CATSDHPGTGITGELFF.

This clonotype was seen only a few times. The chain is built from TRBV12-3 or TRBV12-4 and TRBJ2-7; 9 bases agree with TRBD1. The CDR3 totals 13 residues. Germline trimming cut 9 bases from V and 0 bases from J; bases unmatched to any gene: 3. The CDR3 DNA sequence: TGTGCCAGTCGACAGGGGGGCTCCTACGAGCAGTACTTC. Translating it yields CASRQGGSYEQYF.